This paragraph covers one T cell receptor (beta chain) sequence. Followed over time, Seattle patients had been enrolled while infection was active. Under the authors' procedure: Scientists estimated how many nucleated cells there were by amplifying reference gene primers. Sequencing was performed with immunoSEQ multiplex PCR; in TCRdb, only in-frame clones are kept and a portion is missing. That table furnishes V, J and clone size, whereas the DNA furnished D and trimming. The sample lists 150,000 to 200,000 clones, about four fifths seen once, with 6.5% to 8.5% in the top ten. V was pared by 3 bases and J by 0 bases, with 14 bases between. In germline, CDR1 is KGHSH, CDR2 LQKENI. The CDR3 has 17 residues. This specimen belongs to a study of blood T cell repertoires in COVID-19. Background on the study: Acute-phase and convalescent COVID-19 samples originated in the United States, Italy and Spain. PBMCs, B-cell-depleted T cells, or T cells were the source of the cDNA or gDNA that made up the material.

This clonotype originated in a woman aged 70-85 years with COVID-19, enrolled during active disease. The material sequenced was peripheral blood. The chain has TRBV18 and TRBJ2-2; D might be TRBD2 (7 bases). The CDR3 DNA is TGTGCCAGCTCACCCCGAATAGGGGGGGCGAACACCGGGGAGCTGTTTTTT. Residues: CASSPRIGGANTGELFF. The complete variable domain, with remaining parts taken from reference TRBV18 and TRBJ2-2, reads NAGVMQNPRHLVRRRGQEARLRCSPMKGHSHVYWYRQLPEEGLKFMVYLQKENIIDESGMPKERFSAEFPKEGPSILRIQQVVRGDSAAYFCASSPRIGGANTGELFFGEGSRLTVL.